A single sample is the source of the 15 T cell receptor beta chains below, sequenced in a study of blood T cell repertoires in COVID-19. Generated by immunoSEQ multiplex PCR, the TCRdb table keeps only in-frame clones and is missing some. The sample holds hundreds of thousands of clones, about 90% seen once. Sequenced: PBMCs or T cells enriched from blood (not recorded which). These receptors originate from a woman between 18 and 29 years old with acute COVID-19.

This clone was recorded only once. The rearrangement uses TRBV2 and TRBJ2-4; D may be TRBD1 (6 bases). V was clipped by 5 bases and J by 1 base, with 18 bases between them. This CDR3 comprises 17 residues. Per germline, CDR1 SNHLY and CDR2 FYNNEI. The CDR3 nucleotides read TGTGCCAGCAGTCGATTTAACCCTAGGGGGGCCAAAAACATTCAGTACTTC. Translated: CASSRFNPRGAKNIQYF.

The rearrangement joins TRBV7-6 to TRBJ2-5; D gene unclear. V was pared by 2 bases and J by 4 bases, with 8 bases between. This CDR3 spans 13 amino acids. CDR1 and CDR2 (germline): SGHVS, FNYEAQ. The CDR3 here is CASSLSLRETQYF. CDR3 bases: TGTGCCAGCAGCTTAAGTCTTAGAGAGACCCAGTACTTC.

The chain combines TRBV7-8 with TRBJ2-5; 14 bases line up with TRBD2. This CDR3 has 20 residues. The germline gives CDR1 SGHVS, CDR2 FQNEAQ. Trimming at V came to 4 bases and at J to 5 bases, leaving 18 bases not matched to a gene. The chain's CDR3 is CASSSRFPTSGRAWGETQYF. DNA for the CDR3: TGTGCCAGCAGCTCCCGATTCCCGACTAGCGGGAGGGCTTGGGGTGAGACCCAGTACTTC.

The CDR3 region has the DNA TGTGCCAGCAGCTTATCTAACGGGGTAAACAATGAGCAGTTCTTC. Protein: CASSLSNGVNNEQFF. The chain recombines TRBV5-8 with TRBJ2-1, with a possible D match to TRBD2 (5 bases). Germline-derived CDR1 and CDR2 are SGHTS and YDEGEE. The CDR3 has 15 amino acids. With 2 bases removed from V and 5 bases from J, the gap between germline ends came to 14 bases.

The J gene is TRBJ2-1, the V gene TRBV5-6, with TRBD2 matching over 11 bases. Germline values: CDR1 SGHDT, CDR2 YYEEEE. The CDR3 covers 17 residues. The J segment lost 0 bases and the V segment lost 4 bases, leaving 6 bases of the junction unmatched. CDR3 coding DNA: TGTGCCAGCAGCCAGGGACTAGCGGCGAGCTCCTACAATGAGCAGTTCTTC. Translation: CASSQGLAASSYNEQFF. The complete variable domain, with remaining parts taken from reference TRBV5-6 and TRBJ2-1, reads DAGVTQSPTHLIKTRGQQVTLRCSPKSGHDTVSWYQQALGQGPQFIFQYYEEEERQRGNFPDRFSGHQFPNYSSELNVNALLLGDSALYLCASSQGLAASSYNEQFFGPGTRLTVL.

The chain has TRBV7-9 and TRBJ1-2, with 7 bases identical to TRBD1. CDR3 length equals 14 residues. In germline, CDR1 is SEHNR, CDR2 FQNEAQ (reference sequence). With V trimmed by 3 bases and J by 8 bases, 9 bases remained unmatched. The CDR3 DNA reads as TGTGCCAGCAGCTTGGAGGAGGGGGCGCGGGGCTACACCTTC. It yields the protein CASSLEEGARGYTF.

V usage is TRBV11-2 and J usage is TRBJ1-6; TRBD1 matches 9 bases. Germline-derived CDR1 and CDR2 are SGHAT and FQNNGV. The CDR3 has 15 amino acids. V lost 5 bases, J lost 8 bases, and 7 bases stayed unmatched. The CDR3 spells CASSVTGGIHSPLHF. CDR3 nucleotide sequence: TGTGCCAGCAGCGTGACAGGGGGTATCCATTCACCCCTCCACTTT.

The CDR3 DNA sequence: TGCGCCAGCAGCCAAGGGGTTGGGGCGAAAGGAGCCTCGAACACTGAAGCTTTCTTT. Translated: CASSQGVGAKGASNTEAFF. J is TRBJ1-1 and V is TRBV4-1; D perhaps matches TRBD1 (5 bases). Trimming took 1 base from V and 1 from J, leaving 22 bases between them. The CDR3 has 19 amino acids. Germline V gene data show CDR1 as MGHRA and CDR2 as YSYEKL.

This chain links TRBV19 with TRBJ1-6, with no clear D. V lost 7 bases and J 5 bases, leaving 12 bases between the germline ends. The CDR3 has 14 amino acids. Germline V gene data show CDR1 as LNHDA and CDR2 as SQIVND (reference sequence). Here the CDR3 DNA reads TGTGCCAGTAAAGAGACATATAATAATTCACCCCTCCACTTT. Its protein product is CASKETYNNSPLHF.

This chain connects TRBV7-8 to TRBJ1-2; no clear D gene. Germline CDR1 is SGHVS and CDR2 is FQNEAQ. This CDR3 has 13 amino acids. Trimming took 7 bases from V and 7 from J, leaving 16 bases between them. CDR3 in amino acids: CASKLSGFGGYTF. The CDR3 DNA reads as TGTGCCAGCAAATTGTCGGGGTTCGGTGGCTACACCTTC.

V and J are TRBV5-4 and TRBJ2-3, with D unresolved. V dropped 2 bases and J dropped 0 bases, with 4 bases sitting between them. The CDR3 totals 13 residues. In germline, CDR1 is SGHNT, CDR2 YYREEE (reference sequence). The CDR3 nucleotides are TGTGCCAGCAGCTTCTCGAGCACAGATACGCAGTATTTT. This encodes CASSFSSTDTQYF.

CDR3 DNA: TGTGCCAGCAGTTTAAGGCAGGGGGCCCTTCAGCCCCAGCATTTT. Translating it yields CASSLRQGALQPQHF. The chain carries TRBV28 and TRBJ1-5; TRBD1 matches at 8 bases. The CDR3 runs 15 residues. Germline V CDR1 and CDR2: MDHEN, SYDVKM. V trimming: 2 bases; J trimming: 6 bases; junction bases outside the gene matches: 6. Full variable domain (outside the CDR3, taken from reference TRBV28 and TRBJ1-5): DVKVTQSSRYLVKRTGEKVFLECVQDMDHENMFWYRQDPGLGLRLIYFSYDVKMKEKGDIPEGYSVSREKKERFSLILESASTNQTSMYLCASSLRQGALQPQHFGDGTRLSIL.

V and J are TRBV28 and TRBJ1-1, with no clear D. The V end was cut by 2 bases, the J end by 5 bases, with 15 bases between. Germline V gives CDR1 MDHEN, CDR2 SYDVKM. The CDR3 length is 15 residues. In DNA form, the CDR3 reads TGTGCCAGCAGTTTAAGATTACCTTTCGGGACTGAAGCTTTCTTT. It yields the protein CASSLRLPFGTEAFF.

The rearrangement joins TRBV5-1 to TRBJ1-4; 7 bases are shared with TRBD1. V lost 4 bases and J lost 0; bases outside the gene matches: 9. This CDR3 has 17 amino acids. CDR1 and CDR2 from the germline V gene are SGHRS and YFSETQ. The CDR3 DNA reads TGCGCCAGCAGCACCCAGGGGGGATCGGCAACTAATGAAAAACTGTTTTTT. Protein sequence: CASSTQGGSATNEKLFF.

The chain joins TRBV5-1 to TRBJ2-4, with TRBD2 matching over 11 bases. CDR3 length equals 14 residues. Germline lookup yields CDR1 SGHRS and CDR2 YFSETQ. V lost 4 bases and J lost 6; bases outside the gene matches: 3. The CDR3 spells CASSPGTSGNIQYF. The DNA of the CDR3 is TGCGCCAGCAGCCCAGGGACTAGCGGAAACATTCAGTACTTC.